This TCR beta chain was found in a study of identical twins. This clonotype has at least ten counts. Per the germline V gene, CDR1 is MNHEY and CDR2 is SVGAGI. The J segment lost 4 bases and the V segment lost 8 bases, leaving 3 bases of the junction unmatched. The CDR3 consists of 12 residues. A universal primer site was incorporated via template switching, and the cDNA contained unique molecular identifiers. TCRdb reprocessed the 5' RACE reads with MiXCR, giving one entry per CDR3 protein. The repertoire holds some 660,000 distinct CDR3 sequences, with 8.6% as singletons. The same data also went into a second study, on yellow fever vaccine responses in identical twins.

The chain is built from TRBV6-5 and TRBJ2-7, with 9 bases identical to TRBD1. The sequence came from a woman under 30 in good health. The sequenced material came from PBMCs. This chain's CDR3 is CASWDRVYEQYF. The DNA for the CDR3 is TGTGCCAGCTGGGACAGGGTATACGAGCAGTACTTC.